Shown below are 26 T cell receptor beta chains from a single sample sequenced in a study of neurological immune-mediated disorders. The time point is: longitudinal time-point 1 (baseline). TCRdb redid the calling of the 5' RACE reads with MiXCR, one entry per CDR3 protein. Here the sample spans approximately 53,000 distinct CDR3 sequences, 9% to 10% being singletons. Sequenced: PBMCs. The receptors were gathered from a woman aged 40 to 50 in good health.

Only a few counts were recorded for this clonotype. V gene TRBV6-2 or TRBV6-3 combines with J gene TRBJ2-7; tentative D call: TRBD1 (5 bases). V lost 7 bases and J 6 bases, leaving 10 bases between the germline ends. The CDR3 is made up of 11 amino acids. Germline-derived CDR1 and CDR2 are MNHEY and SVGEGT. CDR3 in amino acids: CASNQGVEQYF. The CDR3 DNA sequence: TGTGCCAGCAATCAGGGTGTCGAGCAGTACTTC.

Many counts were recorded for this clonotype. The chain links TRBV7-2 to TRBJ1-2, with 12 bases aligning to TRBD1. The CDR3 is 14 amino acids. Germline values: CDR1 SGHTA, CDR2 FQGNSA. Germline trimming cut 5 bases from V and 8 bases from J; bases unmatched to any gene: 6. CDR3 DNA: TGTGCCAGCAGCGGCGGGACAGGGGGCAGAGGCTACACCTTC. Residues: CASSGGTGGRGYTF.

The table lists this clonotype with many counts. The chain joins TRBV7-9 to TRBJ1-2; TRBD1 might be the D (6 bases). Germline CDR1 reads SEHNR; CDR2 reads FQNEAQ (reference sequence). Deletions cut 5 bases from V and 4 bases from J, with 20 bases between. This CDR3 has 16 residues. DNA of the CDR3: TGTGCCAGCAGCCGATCGTTGGGGGGGCGCGGCTATGGCTACACCTTC. As protein: CASSRSLGGRGYGYTF.

This clonotype was counted many times. The rearrangement links TRBV6-5 to TRBJ2-2; TRBD1 agrees at 8 bases. The V segment lost 2 bases and the J segment 8 bases; nucleotides outside the gene matches: 4. CDR1 is MNHEY and CDR2 is SVGAGI in the germline V gene. The CDR3 runs to 14 residues. CDR3 amino acids: CASSYGTGVGELFF. In nucleotides, the CDR3 is TGTGCCAGCAGTTACGGGACAGGCGTAGGGGAGCTGTTTTTT.

This clonotype was detected many times. V gene TRBV7-2 combines with J gene TRBJ2-3; D not certain. The CDR3 totals 15 residues. Trimming pared 3 bases from V and 2 bases from J, leaving 12 bases between. CDR1 SGHTA and CDR2 FQGNSA come from the germline V gene. CDR3 region: CASSFLGGYTDTQYF. DNA of the CDR3: TGTGCCAGCAGCTTTTTGGGCGGCTACACAGATACGCAGTATTTT.

This clonotype was seen at least ten times. V and J are TRBV6-5 and TRBJ1-1; possibly TRBD1 for D (5 bases). This CDR3 contains 15 residues. V lost 1 base, J lost 1 base, and 10 bases lay in between. CDR1 is MNHEY and CDR2 is SVGAGI in the germline V gene. The CDR3 reads CASSYFVGANTEAFF. Written as DNA, the CDR3 is TGTGCCAGCAGTTACTTTGTAGGGGCGAACACTGAAGCTTTCTTT.

With regard to this clonotype: The junction shows a germline mismatch at one end, possibly a read error. This chain links TRBV24-1 with TRBJ1-5; 11 nucleotides agree with TRBD1. This CDR3 spans 16 amino acids. The germline V gene encodes CDR1 KGHDR and CDR2 SFDVKD. CDR3 sequence (DNA): TGTGCCACCATTGATTCACTGGGACAGGGGGTTGGGCCCCAGCATTTT. Its translation is CATIDSLGQGVGPQHF.

This clonotype was observed a few times. This clone may be a read error of a much larger clone one base away. The rearrangement joins TRBV3-1 to TRBJ1-5, with D unclear. Germline lookup yields CDR1 LGHDT and CDR2 YNNKEL (reference sequence). V was pared by 1 base and J by 8 bases, with 9 bases between. This CDR3 contains 13 residues. This CDR3 is CASSQGGYKPQHF. For the CDR3, the DNA is TGTGCCAGCAGCCAAGGCGGCTATAAGCCCCAGCATTTT. Based on the CDR3 plus reference TRBV3-1 and TRBJ1-5, the full variable domain is DTAVSQTPKYLVTQMGNDKSIKCEQNLGHDTMYWYKQDSKKFLKIMFSYNNKELIINETVPNRFSPKSPDKAHLNLHINSLELGDSAVYFCASSQGGYKPQHFGDGTRLSIL.

This clonotype was seen ten or more times. The chain employs TRBV10-3 and TRBJ2-1, with unresolved D. The CDR3 length is 16 residues. CDR1 ENHRY and CDR2 SYGVKD come from the germline V gene. Between the trimmed V and J ends, which lost 2 bases and 1 base, there was a span of 12 bases. The CDR3 DNA sequence: TGTGCCATCAGTGAGCCCTCGAGAGGTTCCTACAATGAGCAGTTCTTC. As protein: CAISEPSRGSYNEQFF.

On this clonotype itself: Because the CDR3's place on the DNA is in doubt, the DNA is left out and the CDR3 is given as listed by TCRdb. V gene TRBV20-1 combines with J gene TRBJ2-2; the D call TRBD2 from the table was never checked on the DNA. The germline CDR1 and CDR2 sequences are DFQATT and SNEGSKA (reference sequence). The CDR3 totals 15 residues, both ends included. CDR3 loop: CSAREGGRGPGSCFF.

There are many counts of this clonotype. The CDR3 reads CASRLGLAGGNTGELFF. CDR3 DNA sequence: TGTGCCAGCAGGCTGGGGCTAGCGGGGGGAAACACCGGGGAGCTGTTTTTT. The rearrangement uses TRBV5-4 and TRBJ2-2; 11 positions agree with TRBD2. After removal of 5 bases from V and 2 bases from J, the junction contained 8 bases not matched to a gene. The CDR3 is 17 amino acids. Looked up from germline, CDR1 is SGHNT and CDR2 is YYREEE (reference sequence).

This clonotype appeared many times. V gene TRBV29-1 combines with J gene TRBJ2-1; 8 nucleotides align to TRBD2. The V segment lost 4 bases and the J segment 6 bases; nucleotides outside the gene matches: 8. The germline gives CDR1 SQVTM, CDR2 ANQGSEA. The CDR3 totals 14 residues. CDR3 residues: CSVGLRLAGNEQFF. CDR3 DNA sequence: TGCAGCGTTGGGTTGAGGCTAGCGGGCAATGAGCAGTTCTTC.

This sequence joins TRBV2 and TRBJ1-5; no firm D call. This CDR3 is 12 amino acids long. Per germline, CDR1 SNHLY and CDR2 FYNNEI. V gave up 6 bases and J gave up 3 bases, with 6 bases separating them. In nucleotides, the CDR3 is TGTGCCAGCAGGGGAGACAATCAGCCCCAGCATTTT. This encodes CASRGDNQPQHF.

This clonotype was detected many times. The CDR3 coding sequence is TGTGCCAGCAGCCCCCGTACGGCGGAATCTTACGAGCAGTACTTC. This encodes CASSPRTAESYEQYF. The rearrangement joins TRBV7-8 to TRBJ2-7; D uncertain. This CDR3 region has 15 residues. Germline CDR1 SGHVS, CDR2 FQNEAQ. V gave up 5 bases and J gave up 4 bases, with 18 bases separating them.

The sample holds many counts of this clonotype. The CDR3 loop is CSAKGAGEGGNEQFF. CDR3 sequence (DNA): TGCAGTGCTAAAGGAGCGGGAGAGGGGGGGAATGAGCAGTTCTTC. The chain is built from TRBV20-1 and TRBJ2-1, with 8 bases aligning to TRBD2. V shed 4 bases and J 7 bases; nucleotides not matched to a gene: 12. Germline assignment: CDR1 DFQATT and CDR2 SNEGSKA (reference sequence). This CDR3 has 15 residues.

This clonotype was counted a few times. The gene calls are TRBV6-5 and TRBJ2-5; D is uncertain. The CDR3 has 13 residues. The germline gives CDR1 MNHEY, CDR2 SVGAGI. V was trimmed by 2 bases and J by 3 bases, leaving 7 bases between them. DNA of the CDR3: TGTGCCAGCAGTTACGGGAATGAAGAGACCCAGTACTTC. Its translation: CASSYGNEETQYF.

The CDR3 here is CASSHNRGETYEQYF. The CDR3 DNA sequence: TGCGCCAGCAGCCATAACAGGGGGGAGACCTACGAGCAGTACTTC. The V and J genes are TRBV5-1 and TRBJ2-7; 8 bases map to TRBD1. Germline assignment: CDR1 SGHRS and CDR2 YFSETQ. This CDR3 spans 15 amino acids. Trimming cost V 4 bases and J 2 bases; bases outside gene matches: 8.

This clonotype was observed many times. This chain connects TRBV6-2 or TRBV6-3 to TRBJ2-5; TRBD2 might be the D (6 bases). Deletions cut 8 bases from V and 2 bases from J, with 18 bases between. The CDR3 consists of 15 residues. Germline V gene lookup returns CDR1 MNHEY and CDR2 SVGEGT. CDR3 amino acids: CASEGLYRGQETQYF. The CDR3 bases are TGTGCCAGCGAGGGACTCTACCGGGGGCAAGAGACCCAGTACTTC.

This clonotype has ten or more counts. This chain's CDR3 is CASSLAVDLAGGPRFVGQETQYF. The CDR3 nucleotides read TGCGCCAGCAGCTTGGCCGTCGACCTAGCGGGGGGGCCCCGCTTCGTCGGGCAAGAGACCCAGTACTTC. The V and J genes are TRBV5-1 and TRBJ2-5; 12 bases match TRBD2. Germline trimming cut 0 bases from V and 2 bases from J; bases unmatched to any gene: 23. Germline CDR1 reads SGHRS; CDR2 reads YFSETQ. CDR3 length: 23 amino acids.

This clonotype was counted ten times or more. V and J are TRBV3-1 and TRBJ1-2; D may be TRBD1 (6 bases). The V and J ends lost 4 bases and 8 bases respectively, with 14 bases between them. The CDR3 sequence is 13 residues long. The germline gives CDR1 LGHDT, CDR2 YNNKEL (reference sequence). The CDR3 nucleotides are TGTGCCAGCAGCCCGTCAGGGGTAGCGGGCTACACCTTC. Its translation: CASSPSGVAGYTF.

This clonotype has at least ten counts. V and J are TRBV18 and TRBJ1-5; D possibly corresponds to TRBD1 (5 bases). Trimming removed 3 bases from V and 6 bases from J, with 15 bases in between. Germline CDR1 reads KGHSH; CDR2 reads LQKENI. The CDR3 is 15 residues long. The CDR3 nucleotides are TGTGCCAGCTCACCCACGGGGCAATTGGGTCAGCCCCAGCATTTT. It is translated as CASSPTGQLGQPQHF.

Many counts were recorded for this clonotype. The rearrangement joins TRBV29-1 to TRBJ1-2, with 8 bases aligning to TRBD1. CDR1 and CDR2 (germline): SQVTM, ANQGSEA. V trimming: 0 bases; J trimming: 5 bases; junction bases outside the gene matches: 11. The length of the CDR3 is 16 residues. The DNA for the CDR3 is TGCAGCGTTGAAGATTCCCGACAGGGGATATTATATGGCTACACCTTC. Its protein is CSVEDSRQGILYGYTF.

In its sample, this clonotype was seen many times. This sequence joins TRBV28 and TRBJ1-5; D perhaps matches TRBD1 (5 bases). CDR1 and CDR2 from the germline V gene are MDHEN and SYDVKM. The V and J ends lost 3 bases and 6 bases respectively, with 12 bases between them. The CDR3 runs 14 residues. The CDR3 coding sequence is TGTGCCAGCAGTTTGTCGGACGGGGGTCAGCCCCAGCATTTT. The encoded protein is CASSLSDGGQPQHF.

In its sample, this clonotype was seen many times. CDR3 DNA sequence: TGTGCCAGCTCCAAGCGGGGGGTACCGGCTCGGCAGTGGGCAGATACGCAGTATTTT. This encodes CASSKRGVPARQWADTQYF. This chain uses TRBV5-5 with TRBJ2-3; the match to TRBD2 covers 9 bases. The germline V gene has CDR1 SGHKS and CDR2 YYEKEE (reference sequence). V was clipped by 7 bases and J by 4 bases; unmatched bases: 22. This CDR3 contains 19 residues.

This clonotype was counted at least ten times. The chain has TRBV5-1 and TRBJ2-2, with 8 bases that match TRBD2. V was clipped by 4 bases and J by 11 bases; unmatched bases: 13. The CDR3 has 15 amino acids. CDR1 and CDR2 (germline): SGHRS, YFSETQ. The CDR3: CASSRARGRPVELFF. The CDR3 coding sequence is TGCGCCAGCAGCCGGGCGCGCGGGAGGCCGGTAGAGCTGTTTTTT.

This clonotype was recorded at least ten times. The rearrangement links TRBV27 to TRBJ2-1, with D uncertain. CDR3 length equals 12 residues. Germline V gene data show CDR1 as MNHEY and CDR2 as SMNVEV (reference sequence). V was shortened by 5 bases and J by 0 bases, with 2 bases between the two germline ends. CDR3 region: CASSGSYNEQFF. Written as DNA, the CDR3 is TGTGCCAGCAGTGGCTCCTACAATGAGCAGTTCTTC.